This T cell receptor (beta chain) was sequenced in a study of T cells in Graves' hyperthyroidism and ophthalmopathy. The study, taken as a whole, reports: Researchers found most expanded thyroid clonotypes above 0.001 in blood as well. The model identified upcoming ophthalmopathy a median about 6.5 months ahead of onset.

TCR beta CDR3 region amplification was performed from RNA transcripts. The primer set for the first-round RT-PCR of the TCR CDR3 was HTBI. TCRdb used MiXCR to reprocess the multiplex PCR reads, holding one entry per CDR3 protein. The table lists hundreds of thousands of distinct CDR3 sequences, 45% of them singletons. Any patient presenting with uncontrolled infection, other autoimmune disease, pregnancy or lactation was left out. Diagnosis rested on symptoms, serum thyroxine and TRAb, thyroid ultrasound, and orbital computed tomography. With regard to this clonotype: Its antigen is currently unknown. This may be a read error, as it is one base from a much larger clone.

The V end lost 3 bases, the J end lost 6 bases, and 18 bases lay between the germline ends. Germline CDR1 and CDR2: SGDLS and YYNGEE. This CDR3 region has 15 residues. Sequenced sample: peripheral blood or thyroid tissue (not recorded which). This chain joins TRBV9 and TRBJ1-2; D is unresolved. The TCR was taken from an adult man with Graves' disease, either hyperthyroidism or ophthalmopathy (not recorded which). CDR3 amino acids: CASSDGPRKPDGYTF. For the CDR3, the DNA is TGTGCCAGCAGCGACGGGCCTCGCAAACCGGATGGCTACACCTTC. The variable domain in full, completed from reference TRBV9 and TRBJ1-2, reads DSGVTQTPKHLITATGQRVTLRCSPRSGDLSVYWYQQSLDQGLQFLIQYYNGEERAKGNILERFSAQQFPDLHSELNLSSLELGDSALYFCASSDGPRKPDGYTFGSGTRLTVV.